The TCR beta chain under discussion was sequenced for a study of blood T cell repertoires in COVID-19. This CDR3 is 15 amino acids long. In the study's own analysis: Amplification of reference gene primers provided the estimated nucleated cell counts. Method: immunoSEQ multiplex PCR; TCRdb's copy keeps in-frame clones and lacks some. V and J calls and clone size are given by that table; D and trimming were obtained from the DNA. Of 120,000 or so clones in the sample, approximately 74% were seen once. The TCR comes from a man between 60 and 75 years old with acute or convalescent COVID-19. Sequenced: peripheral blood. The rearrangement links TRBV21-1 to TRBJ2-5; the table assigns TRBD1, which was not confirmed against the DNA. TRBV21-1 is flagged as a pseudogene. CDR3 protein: CASYLKPRSGETQYF. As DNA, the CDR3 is TGTGCCAGTTACCTTAAGCCCAGGTCAGGGGAGACCCAGTACTTC.